The T cell receptor beta chain under discussion was sequenced for a study of T cell repertoires in cytomegalovirus infection (dated by TCRdb to about 2019). Describing the broader study: The peptide stimulations were aimed at well-studied HLA-B-restricted epitopes as well as recently identified HLA-C-restricted CMV epitopes, whose presentation resists viral immunomodulation. Donor HLA type was relevant to the analysis, because carriage of CMV infection together with the matching HLA type was indicated by public TCR beta signatures.

Study-wide findings and limitations: The ex vivo response was dominated by HLA-C-restricted CMV-specific TCR beta clonotypes, which also provided the single most frequent clonotype in two of eight donors. In both this cohort and an independent cohort of 352 donors, the cumulative frequency of public TCR beta family members distinguished carriers of CMV infection plus the relevant HLA type.

In light of the paper, this sample's treatment or condition label describes: in vitro stimulation with specific CMV peptide epitopes to enrich CMV-specific T cells. This clonotype was detected only a few times. No cognate antigen has been identified for it. One base away there is no much larger clone; base qualities are not given. Relative to germline, V is missing 6 bases and J is missing 4 bases, with 8 bases of the junction outside any gene match. From a lookup of the germline V gene, CDR1 and CDR2 are SGHTA and FQGNSA. The CDR3 goes from the cysteine to the phenylalanine over 14 residues. Here the CDR3 DNA is all that survives: 42 bases in frame from base 1. Sequencing relied on an Illumina HiSeq 1500. TCRdb trimmed the raw reads at Q25, called clones with MiXCR and kept productive beta chains. Every entry covers one CDR3 protein and lists the most common genes and DNA from its rows. A total of approximately 600,000 distinct CDR3 sequences appear in this sample, under 45% of them only once. Around 48% of the sample is in the top ten clones.

Here the sequenced sample was cultured PBMCs, taken from culture after CMV antigen stimulation. This receptor chain uses TRBV7-2 and TRBJ1-2, with 7 bases aligning to TRBD1. The receptor comes from a human donor in good health (CMV status not recorded). Some clones in this sample may be carry-over from other donors' samples. CDR3 protein: CASSTTGTAYGYTF. The DNA reads as follows: TGTGCCAGCAGTACAACCGGGACAGCCTATGGCTACACCTTC.